This note documents a single T cell receptor beta chain sequence. These data come from a study of OX40 agonist ivuxolimab in advanced cancers. Study overall: Patients receiving dose escalation had hepatocellular carcinoma, melanoma, renal cell or head and neck cancer.

TCRdb's copy holds only in-frame clones and misses some; the assay was immunoSEQ multiplex PCR. The sample records around 35,000 clones, approximately 79% being singletons. This TCR derives from an adult with an advanced solid tumor such as melanoma, head and neck, liver or kidney cancer. This sample comprised CD4+ or CD8+ T cells sorted from blood, obtained in a trial of the OX40 agonist ivuxolimab.

The CDR3, as DNA: TGTGCCAGTCGTCCCATCAGGGGGCCATATGGCTACACCTTC. It specifies CASRPIRGPYGYTF. The J gene is TRBJ1-2, the V gene TRBV11-2, with 8 bases identical to TRBD1. Unmatched junction bases numbered 11, after V lost 9 bases and J lost 5 bases. This CDR3 comprises 14 residues. The germline V gene encodes CDR1 SGHAT and CDR2 FQNNGV.